This T cell receptor beta chain derives from a study of beta chain features in type 1 diabetes. This clone showed up many times. Its antigen is not identified. The CDR3 runs 13 residues. V lost 5 bases to trimming and J lost 4 bases; unmatched junction nucleotides: 4. The V gene's germline CDR1 is PRHDT and CDR2 FYEKMQ (reference sequence). Broader study findings: Patients with type 1 diabetes showed fewer VDJ junction insertions and more deletions.

TCRB transcripts that were expressed got sequenced, as all of the isolated RNA had been reverse transcribed. Method: immunoSEQ multiplex PCR; TCRdb's copy keeps in-frame clones and lacks some. The sample gives around 400,000 clones, roughly 13% of which show up once; more than 0.015% is in the top ten. The receptor comes from a man aged 18 to 30 in good health. The rearrangement links TRBV13 to TRBJ1-2, with 7 bases matching TRBD1. Sequencing was done on a sample of naive CD4+ T cells from blood. The CDR3 here is CASSTRQGYGYTF. The CDR3 DNA is TGTGCCAGCAGCACTCGACAGGGCTATGGCTACACCTTC.